This section outlines one T cell receptor beta chain sequence together with its context. Source study methods: Amplification of reference gene primers was used by the study to estimate nucleated cell counts. Method: immunoSEQ multiplex PCR; TCRdb's copy keeps in-frame clones and lacks some. That table gives V, J and clone size, and the DNA gave D and trimming. The data show about 74,000 clones, approximately 78% seen once. This sample is part of a study of blood T cell repertoires in COVID-19. For the study at large: Acute-phase and convalescent COVID-19 samples originated in the United States, Italy and Spain.

The sequenced sample was peripheral blood. This TCR derives from a human donor in a cohort sampled during active COVID-19.

The CDR3 region has the DNA TGCGCCAGCAGCCTTGAGAAGGGACAGGTCTATGGCTACACCTTC. Translation: CASSLEKGQVYGYTF. The chain joins TRBV4-1 to TRBJ1-2, with 8 bases that match TRBD1. V lost 4 bases to trimming and J lost 4 bases; unmatched junction nucleotides: 8. The V gene's germline CDR1 is MGHRA and CDR2 YSYEKL. CDR3 length: 15 residues.